These 23 T cell receptor beta chains came from one sample sequenced in a study of shared clonotypes between healthy human individuals (dated by TCRdb to the early 2020s). The library was built by means of the immunoSEQ multiplex PCR assay. What TCRdb holds here is the immuneACCESS table cut down to in-frame rearrangements. Part of the clones is not present; checked against another copy, under half of the missing clones reflect an unresolved V gene, and the others are unexplained. The sample table contains over 950,000 clones; only one count was recorded for approximately 80% of them. The top ten clonotypes cover 0.89% of the sample. Sequencing was done on a sample of memory CD4+ T cells from PBMCs. The cell subset or site tag for this specimen amounts to: CD45RA-negative fraction. The receptors originated from a man between 18 and 35 years old in good health. Some clones in this sample may be carry-over from other donors' samples.

This sequence joins TRBV23-1 and TRBJ1-1; D is uncertain. TRBV23-1 is an ORF; its function is uncertain. V lost 4 bases to trimming and J lost 0 bases, with 6 bases between them. The CDR3 totals 13 residues. CDR3 protein: CASSREMNTEAFF. For the CDR3, the DNA is TGCGCCAGCAGTCGCGAAATGAACACTGAAGCTTTCTTT.

The chain couples TRBV6-5 to TRBJ2-3, with TRBD2 as a possible D gene (7 bases). Trimming removed 8 bases from V and 2 bases from J, with 11 bases in between. This CDR3 spans 13 amino acids. Germline lookup yields CDR1 MNHEY and CDR2 SVGAGI. CDR3: CASRGAVTDTQYF. Written as DNA, the CDR3 is TGTGCCAGCCGGGGGGCCGTCACAGATACGCAGTATTTT.

The rearrangement links TRBV7-9 to TRBJ2-5, with 8 bases lining up with TRBD2. Germline CDR1 SEHNR, CDR2 FQNEAQ (reference sequence). The CDR3 is 16 amino acids. V dropped 1 base and J dropped 7; count of bases not matched to a gene: 11. The CDR3 protein is CASSLGSGGPGVTQYF. For the CDR3, the DNA is TGTGCCAGCAGCTTAGGGTCGGGAGGGCCCGGGGTGACCCAGTACTTC.

Points on this clone: This clone may be a read error of a much larger clone one base away. The J gene is TRBJ1-1, the V gene TRBV7-9; D is unresolved. The V gene's germline CDR1 is SEHNR and CDR2 FQNEAQ (reference sequence). This CDR3 is built from 14 residues. The V and J ends lost 1 base and 0 bases respectively, with 6 bases between them. CDR3 coding DNA: TGTGCCAGCAGCTTAGAGTTATTGAACACTGAAGCTTTCTTT. It translates to CASSLELLNTEAFF.

This sequence joins TRBV28 and TRBJ2-7; the D call may be TRBD1 or TRBD2 (6 bases each). The germline V gene encodes CDR1 MDHEN and CDR2 SYDVKM. The CDR3 covers 12 residues. The CDR3 loop reads CAINGGGHEQYF. CDR3 bases: TGTGCAATCAACGGAGGGGGGCACGAGCAGTACTTC.

The rearrangement joins TRBV5-1 to TRBJ2-6; 10 nucleotides match TRBD1. The CDR3 length is 17 residues. Unmatched junction bases numbered 7, after V lost 7 bases and J lost 0 bases. Germline V gene lookup returns CDR1 SGHRS and CDR2 YFSETQ. CDR3 nucleotides: TGCGCCAGCGGGACAGGGGAAACACCCTCTGGGGCCAACGTCCTGACTTTC. Its protein is CASGTGETPSGANVLTF.

The chain links TRBV5-1 to TRBJ2-6; D not resolved. V was trimmed by 0 bases and J by 0 bases, leaving 7 bases between them. This CDR3 region has 16 residues. Germline V CDR1 and CDR2: SGHRS, YFSETQ. The CDR3 sequence is CASSLVPRSGANVLTF. In DNA, the CDR3 is TGCGCCAGCAGCTTGGTTCCCCGCTCTGGGGCCAACGTCCTGACTTTC.

The chain has TRBV7-8 and TRBJ1-5; a possible D gene is TRBD1 (6 bases). The germline V and J ends were trimmed by 1 base and 7 bases, with 14 bases remaining between them. The length of the CDR3 is 15 residues. CDR1 is SGHVS and CDR2 is FQNEAQ in the germline V gene. The CDR3 here is CASSLVSGDEQPQHF. CDR3 nucleotide sequence: TGTGCCAGCAGCTTAGTCTCAGGGGATGAACAGCCCCAGCATTTT.

This clone was observed a single time. The sample holds other DNA sequences that translate to the same CDR3. The rearrangement joins TRBV28 to TRBJ2-7; D not certain. V was cut by 6 bases and J by 2 bases, with 11 bases left in between. The length of the CDR3 is 13 residues. Per germline, CDR1 MDHEN and CDR2 SYDVKM. The CDR3 is CASSLVPTYEQYF. Here the CDR3 DNA reads TGTGCCAGCAGCTTAGTGCCGACCTACGAGCAGTACTTC. Full variable domain (outside the CDR3, taken from reference TRBV28 and TRBJ2-7): DVKVTQSSRYLVKRTGEKVFLECVQDMDHENMFWYRQDPGLGLRLIYFSYDVKMKEKGDIPEGYSVSREKKERFSLILESASTNQTSMYLCASSLVPTYEQYFGPGTRLTVT.

This clone turned up a few times. The chain employs TRBV20-1 and TRBJ2-7; D call uncertain. The CDR3 is made up of 11 amino acids. The V gene lost 3 bases and the J gene lost 2 bases, with 5 bases spanning the gap. Germline V gene lookup returns CDR1 DFQATT and CDR2 SNEGSKA (reference sequence). As DNA, the CDR3 is TGCAGTGCTAGCTCTACCTACGAGCAGTACTTC. Translated, it gives CSASSTYEQYF.

The rearrangement links TRBV4-2 to TRBJ2-1; maybe TRBD2 (6 bases). Germline CDR1 reads LGHNA; CDR2 reads YNFKEQ. Between the trimmed V and J ends, which lost 0 bases and 10 bases, there was a span of 13 bases. The CDR3 sequence is 14 residues long. CDR3 nucleotide sequence: TGTGCCAGCAGCCAAGATCCCGGACTAAAAGAGCAGTTCTTC. It codes for CASSQDPGLKEQFF.

This chain joins TRBV5-1 and TRBJ2-1, with TRBD2 as a possible D gene (5 bases). CDR3 length equals 16 residues. Trimming removed 1 base from V and 0 bases from J, with 11 bases in between. Per germline, CDR1 SGHRS and CDR2 YFSETQ. CDR3 sequence: CASSLSGGNSYNEQFF. The DNA of the CDR3 is TGCGCCAGCAGCTTGAGCGGCGGAAACTCCTACAATGAGCAGTTCTTC. The whole variable domain, filled in from reference TRBV5-1 and TRBJ2-1, reads KAGVTQTPRYLIKTRGQQVTLSCSPISGHRSVSWYQQTPGQGLQFLFEYFSETQRNKGNFPGRFSGRQFSNSRSEMNVSTLELGDSALYLCASSLSGGNSYNEQFFGPGTRLTVL.

Of note for this clone: The same CDR3 is also encoded by other DNA sequences in this sample. This chain links TRBV5-5 with TRBJ1-2; D is undetermined. The CDR3 spans 13 residues. Germline CDR1 is SGHKS and CDR2 is YYEKEE (reference sequence). V was shortened by 3 bases and J by 4 bases, with 10 bases between the two germline ends. CDR3 residues: CASSSTGSYGYTF. Here the CDR3 DNA reads TGTGCCAGCAGCTCAACCGGCAGCTATGGCTACACCTTC.

This clone was recorded a few times. The chain links TRBV10-1 to TRBJ2-1, with 11 bases that match TRBD1. The J segment lost 6 bases and the V segment lost 5 bases, leaving 9 bases of the junction unmatched. The CDR3 is made up of 16 amino acids. Germline V gene sequence: CDR1 WNHNN, CDR2 SYGVQD (reference sequence). CDR3 sequence reads: CASSPPGTGGINEQFF. CDR3 DNA: TGCGCCAGCAGTCCCCCCGGGACAGGGGGTATCAATGAGCAGTTCTTC.

Note on this clone: Other DNA sequences in the same sample also yield this CDR3. The rearrangement links TRBV30 to TRBJ2-7, with a weak D call TRBD2 (5 bases). V lost 0 bases and J lost 4, with 7 bases in between. Per the germline V gene, CDR1 is GTSNPN and CDR2 is SVGIG (reference sequence). This CDR3 is built from 12 residues. The CDR3 DNA follows: TGTGCCTGGAGTGTAGGCGGGTACGAGCAGTACTTC. Encoded protein: CAWSVGGYEQYF.

This chain links TRBV12-5 with TRBJ2-2; D gene ambiguous. Germline V CDR1 and CDR2: LGHNT, FRNRAP. CDR3 length: 12 residues. V was trimmed by 3 bases and J by 7 bases, leaving 6 bases between them. CDR3 sequence reads: CASGLGFGELFF. As DNA, the CDR3 is TGTGCTAGTGGTTTAGGGTTCGGGGAGCTGTTTTTT. Variable domain in full (rest from reference TRBV12-5 and TRBJ2-2): DARVTQTPRHKVTEMGQEVTMRCQPILGHNTVFWYRQTMMQGLELLAYFRNRAPLDDSGMPKDRFSAEMPDATLATLKIQPSEPRDSAVYFCASGLGFGELFFGEGSRLTVL.

This clone was found a few times. Other DNA sequences from this sample encode an identical CDR3 as well. The chain carries TRBV28 and TRBJ1-2, with 9 bases aligning to TRBD1. V gave up 5 bases and J gave up 5 bases; unmatched junction bases: 0. The CDR3 is made up of 12 amino acids. CDR1 MDHEN and CDR2 SYDVKM come from the germline V gene. DNA for the CDR3: TGTGCCAGCAGTGGACAGGGGTATGGCTACACCTTC. Its protein is CASSGQGYGYTF.

This clone appeared once. The V call is TRBV6-6, the J call TRBJ1-1; D not certain. The CDR3 length is 14 residues. Germline CDR1 is MNHNY and CDR2 is SVGAGI (reference sequence). V lost 4 bases and J 1 base, leaving 10 bases between the germline ends. CDR3 region: CASSSYLENTEAFF. In nucleotides, the CDR3 is TGTGCCAGCAGTTCCTACTTAGAGAACACTGAAGCTTTCTTT.

Remarks on this clone: The junction does not match germline at one end; this may be a read error. CDR3 nucleotide sequence: TGTGCCAGCAGTCCTGCCTATCAGCCCCAGCGTTTT. It codes for CASSPAYQPQRF. V is TRBV28 and J is TRBJ1-5; D unclear. The V gene's germline CDR1 is MDHEN and CDR2 SYDVKM. The length of the CDR3 is 12 residues.

This chain joins TRBV9 and TRBJ1-1; TRBD1 might be the D (5 bases). Germline V gene data show CDR1 as SGDLS and CDR2 as YYNGEE. This CDR3 is 14 amino acids long. Trimming left V 3 bases short and J 4 bases short, with 13 bases between. CDR3 in amino acids: CASSEGLTATEAFF. The DNA for the CDR3 is TGTGCCAGCAGCGAGGGGTTAACAGCCACTGAAGCTTTCTTT.

This clone turned up a few times. V gene TRBV28 combines with J gene TRBJ1-1; TRBD1 is a possible D gene (5 bases). Deletions cut 6 bases from V and 3 bases from J, with 17 bases between. Per germline, CDR1 MDHEN and CDR2 SYDVKM. The CDR3 contains 15 residues. CDR3 protein: CASREGPAGHTEAFF. The DNA for the CDR3 is TGTGCCAGCAGAGAAGGGCCGGCGGGGCACACTGAAGCTTTCTTT.

V gene TRBV7-9 combines with J gene TRBJ1-5, with D possibly TRBD1 on 5 matching bases. CDR1 and CDR2 (germline): SEHNR, FQNEAQ (reference sequence). This CDR3 has 15 residues. Trimming shortened V by 5 bases and J by 2 bases, and 13 bases separated the two germline ends. In nucleotides, the CDR3 is TGTGCCAGCAGCCCCCAGGGAGTCGGCAATCAGCCCCAGCATTTT. This translates into CASSPQGVGNQPQHF.

This rearrangement joins TRBV2 to TRBJ2-1; 7 nucleotides align to TRBD1. V lost 5 bases and J lost 6; bases outside the gene matches: 4. The V gene's germline CDR1 is SNHLY and CDR2 FYNNEI. This CDR3 has 13 amino acids. This CDR3 is CASSRQGVNEQFF. The DNA for the CDR3 is TGTGCCAGCAGTCGACAGGGTGTCAATGAGCAGTTCTTC.